This T cell receptor (beta chain) was documented in a study of regulatory T cells in long-lasting Graves disease. Time point given: newly diagnosed GD, antithyroid drugs for less than 3 months. RNA isolated from PBMCs was used to make the TCR library. Study-level results: Sharing of public clonotypes was greater in persistent patients (more than 2,500) than in new patients (approximately 940). Persistent disease was characterized by preferential usage of TRBV28, TRBJ1-2 and TRBJ2-5.

As to this clonotype: Its antigen remains unidentified.

Building the TCR beta libraries relied on iRepertoire HTBI primers, and CDR3 regions underwent Arm-PCR. Per the study methods: Across all samples, roughly 60 TRBV segments and 15 or so TRBJ segments were identified. TCRdb ran MiXCR on the multiplex PCR reads and lists one entry per CDR3 protein. In this record, the V and J calls reflect TCRdb's handling and not the investigators' own analysis. The sample has about 430,000 distinct CDR3 sequences, about 15% seen once. CDR3 length equals 16 residues. Germline V CDR1 and CDR2: LGHNA, YSLEER. Deletions cut 1 base from V and 5 bases from J, with 17 bases between. These data were also reused for a study on T cells in Graves' hyperthyroidism and ophthalmopathy. That publication notes: By a 13 V-J model, ophthalmopathy was set apart from stable hyperthyroidism.

This receptor was identified in a woman between 40 and 50 years old with Graves disease. The starting material was peripheral blood mononuclear cells (PBMCs), obtained at new diagnosis, from a patient treated with antithyroid drugs. This rearrangement joins TRBV4-3 to TRBJ2-5; D remains unclear. The CDR3 region is CASSQGNSVRSETQYF. The CDR3 nucleotides are TGCGCCAGCAGCCAAGGTAACAGCGTTAGGAGCGAGACCCAGTACTTC.